The next 10 T cell receptor beta chains were all read from a single sample in a study of T cells in Graves' hyperthyroidism and ophthalmopathy (dated by TCRdb to between 2017 and 2020). Libraries were built with multiplex PCR. The sample was run on an Illumina HiSeq 2000. The TCR beta CDR3 regions were amplified from the RNA transcripts. The TCR CDR3 was subjected to a first round of RT-PCR using the HTBI primer set and the Qiagen OneStep RT-PCR kit. In TCRdb, the public reads were trimmed at Q25 with fastp and aligned with MiXCR, with productive beta chains retained. Rows are unified per CDR3 protein, each entry keeping the most common DNA and genes. This sample lists more than 500,000 distinct CDR3 sequences; roughly 45% were detected once. The biggest ten clones account for about 40% of the sample. The sample taken for sequencing was peripheral blood or thyroid tissue (not recorded which). The receptors originated from an adult woman with Graves' disease, either hyperthyroidism or ophthalmopathy (not recorded which).

This clonotype was seen many times. The gene calls are TRBV24-1 and TRBJ1-2, with D possibly TRBD1 on 6 matching bases. The germline CDR1 and CDR2 sequences are KGHDR and SFDVKD. This CDR3 has 15 residues. V was trimmed by 0 bases and J by 0 bases, leaving 7 bases between them. CDR3 sequence (DNA): TGTGCCACCAGTGATTTGCGGACAGCTAACTATGGCTACACCTTC. The encoded protein is CATSDLRTANYGYTF.

On this clonotype itself: An end of the junction does not agree with germline; a read error may underlie this. The V and J genes are TRBV20-1 and TRBJ2-2, with 10 bases identical to TRBD2. CDR1 and CDR2 from the germline V gene are DFQATT and SNEGSKA (reference sequence). The CDR3 totals 11 residues. CDR3 nucleotide sequence: TGCAGTGCTCGGTGGCTAGCGGGAGCGGTTTTT. Protein sequence: CSARWLAGAVF.

Comment on this clonotype: Since a much larger clone is just one base distant, this may be a read error. CDR3 nucleotide sequence: TGTGCCAGCAGCCCCGGACAGAGCCTCTACGGGCAGTACTTC. Translation gives CASSPGQSLYGQYF. The chain has TRBV7-9 and TRBJ2-7, with D possibly TRBD1 on 6 matching bases. Germline V gene lookup returns CDR1 SEHNR and CDR2 FQNEAQ (reference sequence). This CDR3 spans 14 amino acids.

In this sample, this clonotype turned up many times. The genes are TRBV19 and TRBJ2-5, with D possibly TRBD1 on 6 matching bases. In germline, CDR1 is LNHDA, CDR2 SQIVND (reference sequence). V was clipped by 4 bases and J by 5 bases, with 8 bases between them. There are 12 residues in the CDR3. CDR3 in amino acids: CASSRGPETQYF. CDR3 in DNA: TGTGCCAGTAGTAGGGGGCCGGAGACCCAGTACTTC.

This clonotype was detected only a few times. The chain is built from TRBV10-3 and TRBJ2-5; D is possibly TRBD2 (6 bases). Trimming took 0 bases from V and 3 from J, leaving 8 bases between them. There are 14 residues in the CDR3. Germline V gene lookup returns CDR1 ENHRY and CDR2 SYGVKD. CDR3 sequence reads: CAISESIAEETQYF. The CDR3 coding sequence is TGTGCCATCAGTGAGTCGATAGCGGAAGAGACCCAGTACTTC.

This clonotype was seen at least ten times. V and J are TRBV20-1 and TRBJ2-5; D may be TRBD2 (5 bases). Germline-derived CDR1 and CDR2 are DFQATT and SNEGSKA (reference sequence). This CDR3 is 13 amino acids long. Trimming stripped 1 base from V and 1 base from J, with 7 bases between. CDR3 amino acids: CSARATSQETQYF. In nucleotides, the CDR3 is TGCAGTGCTAGAGCAACTAGCCAAGAGACCCAGTACTTC.

This clonotype showed up just a few times. This rearrangement joins TRBV7-2 to TRBJ1-1; 8 bases match TRBD1. CDR1 and CDR2 (germline): SGHTA, FQGNSA. The CDR3 totals 14 residues. V dropped 5 bases and J dropped 1; count of bases not matched to a gene: 3. CDR3 loop: CASSVDRGNTEAFF. CDR3 sequence (DNA): TGTGCCAGCAGCGTCGACAGGGGGAACACTGAAGCTTTCTTT.

This clonotype showed up just a few times. A much larger clone sits a single nucleotide away, making a read error possible. The CDR3 DNA sequence: TGTGCCAGCAGCTGGGGGGGGGCAGCTTTCTTT. This gives the protein CASSWGGAAFF. The J gene is TRBJ1-1, the V gene TRBV5-4; maybe TRBD1 (6 bases). Germline V CDR1 and CDR2: SGHNT, YYREEE (reference sequence). The CDR3 is 11 amino acids. V was pared by 3 bases and J by 10 bases, with 10 bases between.

This clonotype was detected only a few times. The chain is built from TRBV29-1 and TRBJ2-3, with D hard to call. This CDR3 spans 14 amino acids. The V gene lost 4 bases and the J gene lost 1 base, with 12 bases spanning the gap. Germline values: CDR1 SQVTM, CDR2 ANQGSEA. The CDR3: CSVAVSQGTDTQYF. The CDR3 region has the DNA TGCAGCGTTGCCGTCTCGCAGGGCACAGATACGCAGTATTTT.

Concerning this clonotype itself: A clone one base away is much larger, so this may be a read error. Likely a read error: the CDR3 ends without its conserved phenylalanine or tryptophan. This sequence joins TRBV10-3 and TRBJ2-7; 8 bases fit TRBD2. The CDR3 extends over 14 amino acids. CDR1 and CDR2 (germline): ENHRY, SYGVKD. The chain's CDR3 is CASSSSGRAYEQYL. In DNA, the CDR3 is TGTGCCAGCAGTTCAAGCGGGAGAGCCTACGAGCAGTACCTC.